What follows are 28 T cell receptor beta chains derived from one specimen sequenced in a study of T-cell memory formation after mild COVID-19. TCRdb recomputed calls from the 5' RACE reads with MiXCR, one row per CDR3 protein. The data contain 580,000 or so distinct CDR3 sequences, approximately 15% of them singletons. The sequenced sample was PBMCs or a T cell subset sorted from them (not recorded which). These receptors were collected from an adult woman who had mild COVID-19 (a few samples of this study predate the infection). Cell type and time point are not known.

This clonotype occurred a few times. CDR3 region: CASNSGEFISGANVLTF. As DNA, the CDR3 is TGTGCCAGCAACTCAGGGGAGTTCATCTCTGGGGCCAACGTCCTGACTTTC. The V call is TRBV6-2 or TRBV6-3, the J call TRBJ2-6, with D possibly TRBD1 on 6 matching bases. The CDR3 is 17 amino acids. Trimming shortened V by 7 bases and J by 0 bases, and 16 bases separated the two germline ends. Germline V gives CDR1 MNHEY, CDR2 SVGEGT.

The rearrangement uses TRBV11-2 and TRBJ2-1, with 12 bases that match TRBD2. J lost 4 bases, V lost 3 bases, and 7 bases had no gene match. CDR3 length: 17 amino acids. CDR1 SGHAT and CDR2 FQNNGV come from the germline V gene. CDR3 region: CASSFGTSGHGYNEQFF. CDR3 bases: TGTGCCAGCAGCTTCGGGACTAGCGGGCATGGATACAATGAGCAGTTCTTC.

The chain uses TRBV6-5 and TRBJ2-7, with TRBD2 as a possible D gene (5 bases). In germline, CDR1 is MNHEY, CDR2 SVGAGI. V gave up 0 bases and J gave up 2 bases, with 11 bases separating them. This CDR3 spans 15 amino acids. The CDR3 sequence: CASSYSIRGTYEQYF. CDR3 coding DNA: TGTGCCAGCAGTTACTCGATTCGGGGAACCTACGAGCAGTACTTC.

The chain links TRBV7-9 to TRBJ2-7, with 7 bases identical to TRBD1. The CDR3 spans 14 residues. Germline V lookup: CDR1 SEHNR, CDR2 FQNEAQ (reference sequence). V shed 5 bases, J shed 2 bases, and the junction held 6 bases outside the gene matches. The CDR3 protein is CASSTGQLAYEQYF. The CDR3 DNA follows: TGTGCCAGCAGCACGGGACAGCTGGCCTACGAGCAGTACTTC.

In its sample, this clonotype was seen a few times. This chain connects TRBV9 to TRBJ2-5; D may be TRBD2 (5 bases). The CDR3 length is 15 residues. V dropped 0 bases and J dropped 2 bases, with 11 bases sitting between them. Germline CDR1 and CDR2: SGDLS and YYNGEE. Here the CDR3 reads CASSVAPGWQETQYF. CDR3 DNA: TGTGCCAGCAGCGTAGCTCCGGGATGGCAAGAGACCCAGTACTTC.

The rearrangement links TRBV30 to TRBJ2-3; perhaps TRBD1 as D (5 bases). The CDR3 runs 14 residues. V was cut by 1 base and J by 2 bases, with 10 bases left in between. The germline gives CDR1 GTSNPN, CDR2 SVGIG (reference sequence). The DNA for the CDR3 is TGTGCCTGGAGTGATGGGGCTAACACAGATACGCAGTATTTT. Translating gives CAWSDGANTDTQYF. The full variable domain, its missing parts supplied by reference TRBV30 and TRBJ2-3, is SQTIHQWPATLVQPVGSPLSLECTVEGTSNPNLYWYRQAAGRGLQLLFYSVGIGQISSEVPQNLSASRPQDRQFILSSKKLLLSDSGFYLCAWSDGANTDTQYFGPGTRLTVL.

This clonotype came up many times. The chain uses TRBV3-1 and TRBJ2-3; 8 positions agree with TRBD2. Germline CDR1 LGHDT, CDR2 YNNKEL (reference sequence). The CDR3 extends over 14 amino acids. Germline trimming cut 0 bases from V and 4 bases from J; bases unmatched to any gene: 0. CDR3 protein: CASSQEGLADTQYF. The CDR3 bases are TGTGCCAGCAGCCAAGAGGGACTAGCAGATACGCAGTATTTT.

This clonotype was seen a handful of times. In nucleotides, the CDR3 is TGTGCCAGCAGCGTAGTCCAGGGGGTGGCAGGGGAGCAGTTCTTC. Translated, it gives CASSVVQGVAGEQFF. The chain recombines TRBV9 with TRBJ2-1; 7 bases are a match to TRBD1. The V gene's germline CDR1 is SGDLS and CDR2 YYNGEE. The J segment lost 10 bases and the V segment lost 0 bases, leaving 10 bases of the junction unmatched. This CDR3 has 15 amino acids.

This clonotype was detected only a few times. The rearrangement joins TRBV20-1 to TRBJ2-7; D remains unclear. Per the germline V gene, CDR1 is DFQATT and CDR2 is SNEGSKA (reference sequence). The CDR3 runs 12 residues. Trimming cost V 1 base and J 1 base, with 5 bases left between them. CDR3 DNA sequence: TGCAGTGCTAGAGCCCTTTCCTACGAGCAGTACTTC. Protein product: CSARALSYEQYF.

This clonotype was picked up a small number of times. The J gene is TRBJ2-1, the V gene TRBV7-9; 13 bases match TRBD2. V lost 5 bases and J lost 8; bases outside the gene matches: 9. The CDR3 loop spans 16 amino acids. Germline V gene lookup returns CDR1 SEHNR and CDR2 FQNEAQ (reference sequence). CDR3 loop: CASSPGLAGMLYEQFF. CDR3 in DNA: TGTGCCAGCAGCCCGGGACTAGCGGGAATGTTATATGAGCAGTTCTTC.

The V call is TRBV4-1, the J call TRBJ2-7; 8 nucleotides match TRBD1. Germline V gives CDR1 MGHRA, CDR2 YSYEKL. The junction had 6 bases not matched to a gene; V was cut back by 4 bases and J by 4 bases. The CDR3 loop spans 14 amino acids. The CDR3: CASSPPDRAYEQYF. CDR3 DNA: TGCGCCAGCAGCCCCCCGGACAGGGCTTACGAGCAGTACTTC.

The CDR3 nucleotides are TGCGCCAGCAGCTTGGCGGACGGCTCTGAAGCTTTCTTT. Translated, it gives CASSLADGSEAFF. The V gene is TRBV5-1, the J gene TRBJ1-1; D is ambiguous. The V end was cut by 0 bases, the J end by 6 bases, with 9 bases between. The germline gives CDR1 SGHRS, CDR2 YFSETQ. This CDR3 is built from 13 residues.

This clonotype was seen a handful of times. The chain employs TRBV5-1 and TRBJ1-5; TRBD1 is a possible D gene (5 bases). Trimming pared 0 bases from V and 0 bases from J, leaving 7 bases between. There are 15 residues in the CDR3. Germline CDR1 SGHRS, CDR2 YFSETQ. CDR3 coding DNA: TGCGCCAGCAGCTTGGCGGGGGTTAGCAATCAGCCCCAGCATTTT. Protein product: CASSLAGVSNQPQHF.

This chain connects TRBV11-2 to TRBJ2-5; 8 bases are a match to TRBD1. The CDR3 loop spans 17 amino acids. Germline CDR1 reads SGHAT; CDR2 reads FQNNGV. Germline trimming cut 5 bases from V and 4 bases from J; bases unmatched to any gene: 15. Here the CDR3 DNA reads TGTGCCAGCAGCCCATTCGCTGGACAGGGACTGGGAGAGACCCAGTACTTC. Protein: CASSPFAGQGLGETQYF.

This clonotype was seen a handful of times. The CDR3 DNA reads as TGTGCCAGCAGTGAAGCGGGACCCAACACTGAAGCTTTCTTT. This translates into CASSEAGPNTEAFF. The chain is built from TRBV25-1 and TRBJ1-1; tentative D call: TRBD1 (5 bases). Trimming shortened V by 2 bases and J by 2 bases, and 9 bases separated the two germline ends. There are 14 residues in the CDR3. CDR1 MGHDK and CDR2 SYGVNS come from the germline V gene.

This clonotype showed up many times. The J gene is TRBJ1-1, the V gene TRBV5-1; D possibly corresponds to TRBD1 (6 bases). CDR3 length equals 14 residues. V lost 5 bases and J lost 0, with 11 bases in between. The germline V gene has CDR1 SGHRS and CDR2 YFSETQ. As DNA, the CDR3 is TGCGCCAGCAGGACAGGTCCTCTGAACACTGAAGCTTTCTTT. The encoded protein is CASRTGPLNTEAFF.

The chain employs TRBV10-3 and TRBJ2-2; TRBD2 matches 10 bases. V gave up 2 bases and J gave up 5 bases; unmatched junction bases: 8. The germline V gene encodes CDR1 ENHRY and CDR2 SYGVKD. CDR3 length: 17 amino acids. Written as DNA, the CDR3 is TGTGCCATCAGTGAGCCGCCGGGACTAGCGATGACCGGGGAGCTGTTTTTT. This translates into CAISEPPGLAMTGELFF.

The chain has TRBV9 and TRBJ2-2, with TRBD2 matching over 10 bases. This CDR3 has 14 residues. V dropped 2 bases and J dropped 5; count of bases not matched to a gene: 0. Per germline, CDR1 SGDLS and CDR2 YYNGEE. The CDR3 nucleotides read TGTGCCAGCAGCGTTAGCGGGGGGACCGGGGAGCTGTTTTTT. Amino acids: CASSVSGGTGELFF.

This chain links TRBV20-1 with TRBJ1-1; D possibly corresponds to TRBD1 (5 bases). The CDR3 is 14 residues long. V shed 3 bases and J shed 3 bases, with 14 bases lying between them. Germline lookup yields CDR1 DFQATT and CDR2 SNEGSKA (reference sequence). The CDR3 spells CSASSSRGDTEAFF. In nucleotides, the CDR3 is TGCAGTGCTAGCAGTTCCCGGGGGGACACTGAAGCTTTCTTT.

This clonotype was seen only a few times. V usage is TRBV12-3 or TRBV12-4 and J usage is TRBJ2-3; D possibly corresponds to TRBD1 (6 bases). Trimming removed 0 bases at V and 8 bases at J, with 9 bases between. This CDR3 has 13 amino acids. In nucleotides, the CDR3 is TGTGCCAGCAGTTTAGCGGGGGCAATTACGCAGTATTTT. Translation: CASSLAGAITQYF.

This clonotype has just a few counts. This chain links TRBV10-3 with TRBJ2-1; 8 bases agree with TRBD2. Looked up from germline, CDR1 is ENHRY and CDR2 is SYGVKD. Unmatched junction bases numbered 8, after V lost 5 bases and J lost 5 bases. This CDR3 is built from 15 residues. The CDR3 here is CAISKTSVFNNEQFF. DNA of the CDR3: TGTGCCATCAGTAAGACTAGCGTCTTTAACAATGAGCAGTTCTTC.

This clonotype has just a few counts. The rearrangement links TRBV7-8 to TRBJ2-3, with 9 nucleotides matching TRBD2. The CDR3 runs to 14 residues. With V trimmed by 3 bases and J by 6 bases, 4 bases remained unmatched. Germline V gene data show CDR1 as SGHVS and CDR2 as FQNEAQ. CDR3 residues: CASSFSGSWDTQYF. CDR3 DNA: TGTGCCAGCAGCTTTAGCGGGAGTTGGGATACGCAGTATTTT.

There are a few counts of this clonotype. The chain employs TRBV6-5 and TRBJ1-1; D gene ambiguous. From germline, CDR1 is MNHEY and CDR2 SVGAGI. Trimming removed 2 bases at V and 5 bases at J, with 12 bases between. The CDR3 has 14 residues. The CDR3 coding sequence is TGTGCCAGCAGTTACAGGGTAGAGGAAACTGAAGCTTTCTTT. As protein: CASSYRVEETEAFF.

The gene calls are TRBV15 and TRBJ1-6, with TRBD1 matching over 7 bases. J lost 8 bases, V lost 5 bases, and 3 bases had no gene match. There are 13 residues in the CDR3. CDR1 and CDR2 (germline): LNHNV, YYDKDF (reference sequence). CDR3 region: CATSGQGDSPLHF. The CDR3 bases are TGTGCCACCAGCGGTCAGGGGGATTCACCCCTCCACTTT.

V gene TRBV11-2 combines with J gene TRBJ2-1; D may be TRBD1 (6 bases). The length of the CDR3 is 14 residues. With 5 bases removed from V and 4 bases from J, the gap between germline ends came to 12 bases. The germline CDR1 and CDR2 sequences are SGHAT and FQNNGV. CDR3 region: CASSQGRPYNEQFF. DNA for the CDR3: TGTGCCAGCAGCCAGGGGAGACCGTACAATGAGCAGTTCTTC.

This chain connects TRBV6-6 to TRBJ1-1; D remains unclear. The V end lost 2 bases, the J end lost 1 base, and 11 bases lay between the germline ends. CDR1 MNHNY and CDR2 SVGAGI come from the germline V gene (reference sequence). The CDR3 totals 15 residues. The CDR3 reads CASSYARGRNTEAFF. The CDR3 DNA is TGTGCCAGCAGTTACGCCCGGGGTAGGAACACTGAAGCTTTCTTT.

Many counts were recorded for this clonotype. The CDR3 loop is CASSRSGTLNTEAFF. CDR3 in DNA: TGTGCCAGCAGTCGGTCGGGCACACTGAACACTGAAGCTTTCTTT. The chain carries TRBV27 and TRBJ1-1, with D unresolved. This CDR3 comprises 15 residues. CDR1 is MNHEY, CDR2 SMNVEV, per germline (reference sequence). Trimming took off 5 bases at V and 0 bases at J, with 13 bases between the two ends.

There are a few counts of this clonotype. The chain combines TRBV5-4 with TRBJ2-2, with 9 bases fitting TRBD2. The germline V gene has CDR1 SGHNT and CDR2 YYREEE (reference sequence). The CDR3 is 16 amino acids. With V trimmed by 3 bases and J by 5 bases, 8 bases remained unmatched. The CDR3 loop reads CASSYKREVETGELFF. CDR3 sequence (DNA): TGTGCCAGCAGCTATAAGCGGGAGGTTGAGACCGGGGAGCTGTTTTTT.